This T cell receptor beta chain was obtained from a study of shared clonotypes between healthy human individuals. Turning to the study itself: The study used three CD4 naive, three CD4 memory, two CD8 naive and one CD8 memory plate per donor. Study results and caveats: Clonotypes shared by all four donors outscored non-shared clonotypes in generation probability. What naive subsets generally showed was a larger estimated richness than memory subsets showed.

Naive-designated CD8 cells lacked CD45RO, were positively enriched for CCR7, and omitted terminally differentiated effector memory CD45RA+ cells. To note about this clone: What it recognizes is unknown.

Measured with immunoSEQ multiplex PCR; TCRdb has only the in-frame clones, and not every one. The table includes roughly 650,000 clones, 95% to 97% detected once. Germline loops: CDR1 MNHEY, CDR2 SMNVEV (reference sequence). V shed 3 bases and J 0 bases; nucleotides not matched to a gene: 14. The CDR3 runs 18 residues. The V gene is TRBV27, the J gene TRBJ2-7; TRBD1 matches at 7 bases. The TCR originated in a woman in her thirties in good health. The sample comprised naive CD8+ T cells sorted from blood. The CDR3 here is CASSLRAIRTGSSYEQYF. The CDR3 DNA is TGTGCCAGCAGTTTGAGAGCGATTAGGACAGGAAGCTCCTACGAGCAGTACTTC.